This TCR beta chain was obtained from a study of OX40 agonist ivuxolimab in advanced cancers. This clone was seen just once. Clones were read by immunoSEQ multiplex PCR, and TCRdb kept only the in-frame ones, dropping some. The table lists over 35,000 clones, about 86% of them singletons. The sample in question was CD4+ or CD8+ T cells sorted from blood, obtained in a trial of the OX40 agonist ivuxolimab. This clonotype originated in an adult with an advanced solid tumor such as melanoma, head and neck, liver or kidney cancer.

CDR3 protein: CASSVSGEYNEQFF. The CDR3, as DNA: TGTGCCAGCAGCGTAAGCGGGGAGTACAATGAGCAGTTCTTC. The chain couples TRBV9 to TRBJ2-1; 7 bases line up with TRBD2. The CDR3 covers 14 residues. In germline, CDR1 is SGDLS, CDR2 YYNGEE. The trim removed 1 base at V and 4 bases at J, leaving 2 bases unmatched.